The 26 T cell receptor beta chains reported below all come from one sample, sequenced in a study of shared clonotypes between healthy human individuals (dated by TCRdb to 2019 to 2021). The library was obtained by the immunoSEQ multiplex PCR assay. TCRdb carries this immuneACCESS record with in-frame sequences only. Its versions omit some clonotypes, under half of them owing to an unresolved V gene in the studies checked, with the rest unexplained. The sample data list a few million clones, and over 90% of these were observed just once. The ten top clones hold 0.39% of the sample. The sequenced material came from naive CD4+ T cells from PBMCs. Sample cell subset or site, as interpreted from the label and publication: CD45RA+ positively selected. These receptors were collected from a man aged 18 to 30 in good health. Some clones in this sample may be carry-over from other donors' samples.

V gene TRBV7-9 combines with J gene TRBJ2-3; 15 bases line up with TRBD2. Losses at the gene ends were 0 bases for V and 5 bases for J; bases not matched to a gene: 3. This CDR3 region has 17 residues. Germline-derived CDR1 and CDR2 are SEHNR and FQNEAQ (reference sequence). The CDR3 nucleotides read TGTGCCAGCAGCTTAGCCCTGGGACTAGCGGGGGGAGATACGCAGTATTTT. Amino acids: CASSLALGLAGGDTQYF.

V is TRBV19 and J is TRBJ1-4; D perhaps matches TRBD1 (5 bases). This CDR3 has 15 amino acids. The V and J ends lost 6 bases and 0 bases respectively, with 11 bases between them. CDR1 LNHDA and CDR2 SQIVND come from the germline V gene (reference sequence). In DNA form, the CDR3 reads TGTGCCAGTAGGACGACAGCCTCAACTAATGAAAAACTGTTTTTT. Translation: CASRTTASTNEKLFF.

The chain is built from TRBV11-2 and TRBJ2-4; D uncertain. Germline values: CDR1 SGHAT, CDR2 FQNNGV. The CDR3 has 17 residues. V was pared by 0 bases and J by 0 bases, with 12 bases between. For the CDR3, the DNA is TGTGCCAGCAGCTTAGATCGGGTAGGGCGAGCCAAAAACATTCAGTACTTC. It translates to CASSLDRVGRAKNIQYF.

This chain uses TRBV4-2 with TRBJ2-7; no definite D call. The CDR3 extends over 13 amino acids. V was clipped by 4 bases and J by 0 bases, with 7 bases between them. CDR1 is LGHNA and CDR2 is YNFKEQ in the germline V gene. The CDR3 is CASSRTYSYEQYF. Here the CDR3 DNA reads TGTGCCAGCAGCCGTACCTACTCCTACGAGCAGTACTTC.

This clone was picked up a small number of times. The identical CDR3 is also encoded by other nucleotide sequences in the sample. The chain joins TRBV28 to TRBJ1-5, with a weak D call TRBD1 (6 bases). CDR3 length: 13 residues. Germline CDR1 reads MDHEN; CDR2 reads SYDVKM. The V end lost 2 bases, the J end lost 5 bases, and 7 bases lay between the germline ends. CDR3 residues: CASSLTGYQPQHF. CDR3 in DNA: TGTGCCAGCAGTTTAACAGGGTATCAGCCCCAGCATTTT. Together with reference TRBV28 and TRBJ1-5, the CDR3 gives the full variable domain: DVKVTQSSRYLVKRTGEKVFLECVQDMDHENMFWYRQDPGLGLRLIYFSYDVKMKEKGDIPEGYSVSREKKERFSLILESASTNQTSMYLCASSLTGYQPQHFGDGTRLSIL.

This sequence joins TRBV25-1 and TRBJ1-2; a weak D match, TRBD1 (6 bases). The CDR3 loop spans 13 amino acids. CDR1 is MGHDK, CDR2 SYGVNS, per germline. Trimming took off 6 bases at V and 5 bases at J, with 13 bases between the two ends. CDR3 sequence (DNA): TGTGCCAGCAGGGGGGCCCCAGGGTATGGCTACACCTTC. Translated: CASRGAPGYGYTF.

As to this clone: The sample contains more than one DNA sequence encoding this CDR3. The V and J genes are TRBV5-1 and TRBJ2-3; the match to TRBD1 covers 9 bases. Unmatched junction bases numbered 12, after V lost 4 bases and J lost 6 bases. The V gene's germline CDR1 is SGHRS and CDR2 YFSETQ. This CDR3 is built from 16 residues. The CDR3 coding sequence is TGCGCCAGCAGCCTGGGAGGGACAGGGAGGATGGATACGCAGTATTTT. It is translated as CASSLGGTGRMDTQYF.

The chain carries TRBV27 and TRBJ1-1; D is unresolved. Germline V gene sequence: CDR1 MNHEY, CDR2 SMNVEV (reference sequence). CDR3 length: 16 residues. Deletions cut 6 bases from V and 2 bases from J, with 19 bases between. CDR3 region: CASRTFYREINTEAFF. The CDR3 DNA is TGTGCCAGCAGGACCTTTTATAGGGAAATAAACACTGAAGCTTTCTTT.

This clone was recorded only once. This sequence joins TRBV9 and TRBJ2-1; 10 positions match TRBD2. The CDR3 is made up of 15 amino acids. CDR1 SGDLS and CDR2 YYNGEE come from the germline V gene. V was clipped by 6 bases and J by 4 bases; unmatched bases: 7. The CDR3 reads CASTRTSGGYNEQFF. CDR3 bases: TGTGCCAGCACTCGGACTAGCGGAGGGTACAATGAGCAGTTCTTC.

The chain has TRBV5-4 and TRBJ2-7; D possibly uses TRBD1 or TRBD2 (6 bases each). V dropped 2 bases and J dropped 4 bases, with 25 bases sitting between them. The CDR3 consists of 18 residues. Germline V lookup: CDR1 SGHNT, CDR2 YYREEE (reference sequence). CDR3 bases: TGTGCCAGCAGCTTTAGTGTGACAGGAGGGAGAGGGGTATACGAGCAGTACTTC. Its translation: CASSFSVTGGRGVYEQYF.

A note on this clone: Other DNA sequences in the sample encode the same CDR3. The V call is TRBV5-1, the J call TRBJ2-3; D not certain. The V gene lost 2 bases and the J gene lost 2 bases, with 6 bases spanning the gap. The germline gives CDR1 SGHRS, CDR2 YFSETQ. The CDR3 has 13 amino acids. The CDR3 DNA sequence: TGCGCCAGCAGCTTAATTCCCACAGATACGCAGTATTTT. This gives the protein CASSLIPTDTQYF.

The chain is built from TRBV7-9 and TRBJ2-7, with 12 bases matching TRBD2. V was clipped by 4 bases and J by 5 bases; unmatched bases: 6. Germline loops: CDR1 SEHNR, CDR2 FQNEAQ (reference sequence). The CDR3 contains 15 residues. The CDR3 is CASSSPGLAGNEQYF. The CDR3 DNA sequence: TGTGCCAGCAGCTCTCCGGGACTAGCGGGTAACGAGCAGTACTTC.

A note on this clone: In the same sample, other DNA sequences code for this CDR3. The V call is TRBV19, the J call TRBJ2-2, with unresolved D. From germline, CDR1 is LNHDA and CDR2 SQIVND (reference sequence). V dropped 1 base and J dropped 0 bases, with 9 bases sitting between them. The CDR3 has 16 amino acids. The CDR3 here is CASSIVGGTNTGELFF. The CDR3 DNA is TGTGCCAGTAGTATAGTTGGCGGAACGAACACCGGGGAGCTGTTTTTT.

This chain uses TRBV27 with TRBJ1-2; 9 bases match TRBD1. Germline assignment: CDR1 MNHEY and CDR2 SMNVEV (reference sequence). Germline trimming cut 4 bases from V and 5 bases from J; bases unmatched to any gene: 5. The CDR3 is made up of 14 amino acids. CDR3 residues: CASSYRQGGYGYTF. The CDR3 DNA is TGTGCCAGCAGTTACAGACAGGGGGGATATGGCTACACCTTC.

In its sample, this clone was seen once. DNA of the CDR3: TGTGCCAGCAGTTTATTACGACAAAGGGCTTTCTTT. Protein: CASSLLRQRAFF. V usage is TRBV28 and J usage is TRBJ1-1, with D hard to call. Per germline, CDR1 MDHEN and CDR2 SYDVKM. Trimming took off 1 base at V and 11 bases at J, with 11 bases between the two ends. This CDR3 is built from 12 residues.

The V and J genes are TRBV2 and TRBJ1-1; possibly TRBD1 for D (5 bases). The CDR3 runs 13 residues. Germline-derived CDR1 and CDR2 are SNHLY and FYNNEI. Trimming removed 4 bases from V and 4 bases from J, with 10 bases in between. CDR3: CASSVDRFTEAFF. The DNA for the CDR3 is TGTGCCAGCAGTGTTGACAGATTCACTGAAGCTTTCTTT.

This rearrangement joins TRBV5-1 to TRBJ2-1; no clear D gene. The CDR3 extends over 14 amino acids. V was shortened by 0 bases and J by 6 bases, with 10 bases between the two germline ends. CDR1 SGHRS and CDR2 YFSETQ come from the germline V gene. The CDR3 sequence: CASSLEQAVNEQFF. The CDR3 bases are TGCGCCAGCAGCTTGGAGCAGGCTGTCAATGAGCAGTTCTTC.

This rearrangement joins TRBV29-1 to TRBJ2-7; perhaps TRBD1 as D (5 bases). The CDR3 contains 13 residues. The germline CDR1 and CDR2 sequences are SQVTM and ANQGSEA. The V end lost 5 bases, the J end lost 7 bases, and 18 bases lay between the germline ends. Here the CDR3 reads CSVQVQVVEEQYF. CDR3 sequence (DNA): TGCAGCGTTCAAGTACAGGTCGTAGAAGAGCAGTACTTC.

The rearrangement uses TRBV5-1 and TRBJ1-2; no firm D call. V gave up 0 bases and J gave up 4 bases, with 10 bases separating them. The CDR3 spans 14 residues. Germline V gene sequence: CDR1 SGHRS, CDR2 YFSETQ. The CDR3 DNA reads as TGCGCCAGCAGCTTGGACACCTCGAGCTATGGCTACACCTTC. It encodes CASSLDTSSYGYTF.

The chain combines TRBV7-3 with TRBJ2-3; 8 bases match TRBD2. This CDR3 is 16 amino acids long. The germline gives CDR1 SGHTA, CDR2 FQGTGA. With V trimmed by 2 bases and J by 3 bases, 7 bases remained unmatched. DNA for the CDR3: TGTGCCAGCAGCTTATCAGGCGGGAGGATAACAGATACGCAGTATTTT. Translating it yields CASSLSGGRITDTQYF.

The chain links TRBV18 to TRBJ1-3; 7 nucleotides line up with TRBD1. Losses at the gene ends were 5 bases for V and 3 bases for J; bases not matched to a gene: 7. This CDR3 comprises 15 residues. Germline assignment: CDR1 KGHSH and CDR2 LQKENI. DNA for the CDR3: TGTGCCAGCTCAGGTCCCGGGACAGTTGGAAACACCATATATTTT. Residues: CASSGPGTVGNTIYF.

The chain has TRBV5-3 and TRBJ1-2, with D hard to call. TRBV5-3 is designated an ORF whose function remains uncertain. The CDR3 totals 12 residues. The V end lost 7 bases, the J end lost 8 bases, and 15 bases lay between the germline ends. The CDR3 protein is CAREERWSGYTF. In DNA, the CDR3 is TGTGCCAGAGAGGAGCGCTGGAGCGGCTACACCTTC.

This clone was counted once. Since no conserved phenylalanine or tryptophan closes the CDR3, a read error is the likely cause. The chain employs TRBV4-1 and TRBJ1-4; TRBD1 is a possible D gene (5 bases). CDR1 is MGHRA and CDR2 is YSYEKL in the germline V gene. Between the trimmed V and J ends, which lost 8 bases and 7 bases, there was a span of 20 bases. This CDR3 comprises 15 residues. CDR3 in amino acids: CASGGMSAGGEKLFL. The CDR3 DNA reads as TGCGCCAGCGGGGGGATGTCCGCCGGAGGTGAAAAACTGTTTCTT.

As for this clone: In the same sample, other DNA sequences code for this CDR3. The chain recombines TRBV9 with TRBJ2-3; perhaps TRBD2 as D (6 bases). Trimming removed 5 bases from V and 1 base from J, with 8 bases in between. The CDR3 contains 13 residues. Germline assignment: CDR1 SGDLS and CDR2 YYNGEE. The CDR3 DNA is TGTGCCAGCAGACCTAGCGGCACAGATACGCAGTATTTT. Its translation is CASRPSGTDTQYF.

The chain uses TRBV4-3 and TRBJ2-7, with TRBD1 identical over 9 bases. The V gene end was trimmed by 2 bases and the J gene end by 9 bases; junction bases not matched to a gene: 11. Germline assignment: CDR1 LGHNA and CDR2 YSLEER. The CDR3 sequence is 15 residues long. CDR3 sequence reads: CASSQSGTGQGRQYF. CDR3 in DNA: TGCGCCAGCAGCCAAAGCGGGACAGGGCAAGGCCGGCAGTACTTC.

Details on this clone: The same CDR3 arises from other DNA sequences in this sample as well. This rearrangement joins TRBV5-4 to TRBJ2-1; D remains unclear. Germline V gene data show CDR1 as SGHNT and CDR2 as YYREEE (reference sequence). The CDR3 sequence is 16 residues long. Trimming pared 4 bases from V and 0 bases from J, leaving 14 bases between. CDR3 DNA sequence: TGTGCCAGCAGCCTTGGTGCCACAAGCTCCTACAATGAGCAGTTCTTC. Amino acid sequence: CASSLGATSSYNEQFF.